The 3 T cell receptor beta chains below all came from one sample that was sequenced in a study of blood T cell repertoires in COVID-19. Sequencing used immunoSEQ multiplex PCR; TCRdb keeps in-frame clones, though not all of them. Of approximately 220,000 clones detected, around 85% appear once; the ten largest clones hold approximately 19%. Specimen: PBMCs or T cells enriched from blood (not recorded which). These receptor sequences come from a man aged 35-49 years who had recovered from COVID-19.

The chain carries TRBV30 and TRBJ1-5; 7 nucleotides match TRBD1. The germline V gene encodes CDR1 GTSNPN and CDR2 SVGIG (reference sequence). The CDR3 runs 13 residues. V shed 1 base and J 7 bases; nucleotides not matched to a gene: 4. The CDR3 loop reads CAWSAQGRQPQHF. The CDR3 coding sequence is TGTGCCTGGAGTGCACAGGGGAGGCAGCCCCAGCATTTT.

V is TRBV9 and J is TRBJ2-2; D call uncertain. The CDR3 contains 15 residues. V gave up 4 bases and J gave up 1 base, with 11 bases separating them. Germline V gene data show CDR1 as SGDLS and CDR2 as YYNGEE. This chain's CDR3 is CASSPPYGNTGELFF. The CDR3 region has the DNA TGTGCCAGCAGCCCCCCGTACGGGAACACCGGGGAGCTGTTTTTT.

The chain is built from TRBV19 and TRBJ2-2, with TRBD2 identical over 9 bases. The CDR3 is 15 amino acids. Germline loops: CDR1 LNHDA, CDR2 SQIVND (reference sequence). J lost 6 bases, V lost 5 bases, and 7 bases had no gene match. The CDR3 here is CASSPGLASAGELFF. As DNA, the CDR3 is TGTGCCAGTAGTCCGGGACTAGCCTCCGCCGGGGAGCTGTTTTTT.